Presented here are 5 T cell receptor beta chains from one specimen sequenced in a study of blood T cell repertoires in COVID-19. Clones were read by immunoSEQ multiplex PCR, and TCRdb kept only the in-frame ones, dropping some. Seen here are roughly 50,000 clones, approximately 83% observed once, and the top ten hold under 3%. Sample: peripheral blood. These receptors were collected from an elderly woman with acute or convalescent COVID-19.

The chain combines TRBV7-8 with TRBJ1-3; TRBD1 agrees at 9 bases. The CDR3 sequence is 15 residues long. The V gene's germline CDR1 is SGHVS and CDR2 FQNEAQ. J gave up 3 bases and V 4 bases, and 4 bases lay outside the gene matches. The CDR3 loop reads CASSSDRGYGNTIYF. The DNA of the CDR3 is TGTGCCAGCAGCTCCGACAGGGGGTATGGAAACACCATATATTTT.

The V call is TRBV7-9, the J call TRBJ2-3, with 7 bases matching TRBD1. The CDR3 runs 16 residues. Trimming removed 3 bases from V and 5 bases from J; junction bases left unmatched: 11. Germline loops: CDR1 SEHNR, CDR2 FQNEAQ (reference sequence). The chain's CDR3 is CASSLGFQGEGDTQYF. The CDR3 DNA is TGTGCCAGCAGCTTGGGGTTCCAGGGGGAAGGAGATACGCAGTATTTT.

This clone occurred a few times. The V and J genes are TRBV5-4 and TRBJ1-6, with 9 bases that match TRBD1. The germline gives CDR1 SGHNT, CDR2 YYREEE (reference sequence). Trimming took 0 bases from V and 6 from J; bases not matched to a gene: 4. This CDR3 has 16 amino acids. CDR3 region: CASSLGQGVRNSPLHF. The CDR3 DNA sequence: TGTGCCAGCAGCTTGGGACAGGGGGTGCGTAATTCACCCCTCCACTTT.

The CDR3 region has the DNA TGTGCCAGTAGTATGGGACAGAAAAAAGAGACCCAGTACTTC. Translated: CASSMGQKKETQYF. The V call is TRBV19, the J call TRBJ2-5; 7 nucleotides align to TRBD1. The trim removed 3 bases at V and 3 bases at J, leaving 4 bases unmatched. Germline assignment: CDR1 LNHDA and CDR2 SQIVND (reference sequence). This CDR3 region has 14 residues.

This chain links TRBV6-1 with TRBJ2-5; a possible D gene is TRBD1 (6 bases). CDR3 size: 16 residues. Germline-derived CDR1 and CDR2 are MNHNS and SASEGT. V was cut by 3 bases and J by 2 bases, with 16 bases left in between. This CDR3 reads CASSELSGVEQETQYF. The CDR3 region has the DNA TGTGCCAGCAGTGAGCTCTCAGGGGTAGAGCAAGAGACCCAGTACTTC.